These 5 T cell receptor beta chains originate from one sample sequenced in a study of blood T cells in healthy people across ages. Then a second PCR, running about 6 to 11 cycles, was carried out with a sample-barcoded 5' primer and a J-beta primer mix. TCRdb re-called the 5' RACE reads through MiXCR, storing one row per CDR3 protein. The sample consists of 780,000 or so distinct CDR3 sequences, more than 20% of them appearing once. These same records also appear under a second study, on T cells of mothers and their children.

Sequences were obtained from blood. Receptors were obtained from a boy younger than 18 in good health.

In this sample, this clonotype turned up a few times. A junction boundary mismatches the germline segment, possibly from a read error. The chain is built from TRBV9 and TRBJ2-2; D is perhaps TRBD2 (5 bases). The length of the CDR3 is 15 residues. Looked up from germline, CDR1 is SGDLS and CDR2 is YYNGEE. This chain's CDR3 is CASSAGMTNTEELFF. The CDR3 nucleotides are TGTGCCAGCAGCGCCGGGATGACGAACACCGAGGAGCTGTTTTTT.

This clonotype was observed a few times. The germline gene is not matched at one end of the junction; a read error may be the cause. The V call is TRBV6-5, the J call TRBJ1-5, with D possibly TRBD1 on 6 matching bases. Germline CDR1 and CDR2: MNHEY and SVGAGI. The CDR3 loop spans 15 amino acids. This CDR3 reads CASSLAKGGNRPQHF. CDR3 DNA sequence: TGTGCCAGCAGTTTAGCGAAGGGGGGCAATCGGCCCCAGCATTTT.

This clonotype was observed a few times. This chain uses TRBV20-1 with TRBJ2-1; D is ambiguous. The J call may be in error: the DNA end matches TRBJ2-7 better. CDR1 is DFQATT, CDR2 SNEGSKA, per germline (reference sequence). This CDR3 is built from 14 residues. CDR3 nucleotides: TGCAGTGCTAGAGATTCCCAGGACTCCTACGAGCAGTACTTC. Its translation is CSARDSQDSYEQYF.

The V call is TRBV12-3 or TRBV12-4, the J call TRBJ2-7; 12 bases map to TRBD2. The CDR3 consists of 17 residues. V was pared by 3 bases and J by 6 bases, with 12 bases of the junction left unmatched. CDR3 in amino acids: CASSFKLAGGLPLEQYF. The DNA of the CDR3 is TGTGCCAGCAGTTTCAAGCTAGCGGGAGGGCTCCCTCTCGAGCAGTACTTC.

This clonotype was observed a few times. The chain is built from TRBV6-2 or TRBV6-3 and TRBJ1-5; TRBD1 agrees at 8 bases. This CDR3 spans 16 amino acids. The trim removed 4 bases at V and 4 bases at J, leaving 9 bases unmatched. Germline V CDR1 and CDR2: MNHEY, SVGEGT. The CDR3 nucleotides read TGTGCCAGCAGTTTAACAGGGGGAAGATGGAATCAGCCCCAGCATTTT. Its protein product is CASSLTGGRWNQPQHF.